Reported below is one T cell receptor beta chain. This specimen belongs to a study of technical replicates of blood from several donors. Trimming cost V 2 bases and J 5 bases; bases outside gene matches: 11. The CDR3 totals 16 residues. CDR1 and CDR2 (germline): SGDLS, YYNGEE. Method: immunoSEQ multiplex PCR; TCRdb's copy keeps in-frame clones and lacks some. This sample has tens of thousands of clones, with nearly 97% found just once. The chain couples TRBV9 to TRBJ2-7; 9 bases agree with TRBD1. Sequenced sample: T cells isolated from PBMCs. The receptor was isolated from a human donor in good health. CDR3 nucleotides: TGTGCCAGCAGCGTCGGATTCGGGACAGGGATGCACGAGCAGTACTTC. Translating gives CASSVGFGTGMHEQYF. Full variable domain (remainder filled in from reference TRBV9 and TRBJ2-7): DSGVTQTPKHLITATGQRVTLRCSPRSGDLSVYWYQQSLDQGLQFLIQYYNGEERAKGNILERFSAQQFPDLHSELNLSSLELGDSALYFCASSVGFGTGMHEQYFGPGTRLTVT.